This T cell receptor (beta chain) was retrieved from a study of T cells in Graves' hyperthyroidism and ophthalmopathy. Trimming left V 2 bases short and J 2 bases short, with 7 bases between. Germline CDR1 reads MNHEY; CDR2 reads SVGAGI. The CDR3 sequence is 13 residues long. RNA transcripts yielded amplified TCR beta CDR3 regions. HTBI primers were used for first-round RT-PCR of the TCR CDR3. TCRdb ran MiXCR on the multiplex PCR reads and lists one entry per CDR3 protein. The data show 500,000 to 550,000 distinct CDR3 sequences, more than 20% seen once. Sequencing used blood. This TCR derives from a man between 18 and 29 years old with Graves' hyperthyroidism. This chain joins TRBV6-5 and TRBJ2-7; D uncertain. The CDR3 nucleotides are TGTGCCAGCAGTTACGATGGGCCCTACGAGCAGTACTTC. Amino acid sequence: CASSYDGPYEQYF.